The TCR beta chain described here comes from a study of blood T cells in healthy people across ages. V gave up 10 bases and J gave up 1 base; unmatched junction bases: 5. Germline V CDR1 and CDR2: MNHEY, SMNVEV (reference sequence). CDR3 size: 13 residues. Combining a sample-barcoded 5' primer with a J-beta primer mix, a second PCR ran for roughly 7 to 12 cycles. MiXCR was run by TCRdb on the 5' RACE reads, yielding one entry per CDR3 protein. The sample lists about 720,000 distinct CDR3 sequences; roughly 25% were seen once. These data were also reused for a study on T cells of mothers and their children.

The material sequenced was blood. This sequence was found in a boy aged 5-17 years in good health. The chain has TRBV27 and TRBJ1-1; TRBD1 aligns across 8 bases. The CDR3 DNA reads TGTGCCACAACAGGGGGGGGGAACACTGAAGCTTTCTTT. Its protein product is CATTGGGNTEAFF.